The clone carrying this T cell receptor (beta chain) was picked up a small number of times. These data come from a study of T cells in tumors after PD-1 blockade. Study-wide context: Each patient got pembrolizumab 200 mg every 3 weeks or cemiplimab 350 mg every 2 weeks. Peripheral blood samples averaged 36,536 unique clonotypes and 95,000 to 120,000 templates. During anti-PD-1 treatment, some patients continued daily vismodegib 150 mg.

J gave up 5 bases and V 1 base, and 5 bases lay outside the gene matches. The CDR3 sequence is 16 residues long. Germline V CDR1 and CDR2: SGHTA, FQGNSA. Only in-frame clones appear in the TCRdb table, and some are missing; sequencing was by immunoSEQ multiplex PCR. Of more than 14,000 clones in the sample, over 75% are singletons; the top ten hold 20% to 25%. The TCR was taken from a human donor with basal cell carcinoma. The gene calls are TRBV7-2 and TRBJ1-4, with 9 bases identical to TRBD1. The specimen was PBMCs, collected after anti-PD-1 treatment. The CDR3 loop reads CASSLVGQGRNEKLFF. The CDR3 nucleotides are TGTGCCAGCAGCTTAGTGGGACAGGGCCGGAATGAAAAACTGTTTTTT.